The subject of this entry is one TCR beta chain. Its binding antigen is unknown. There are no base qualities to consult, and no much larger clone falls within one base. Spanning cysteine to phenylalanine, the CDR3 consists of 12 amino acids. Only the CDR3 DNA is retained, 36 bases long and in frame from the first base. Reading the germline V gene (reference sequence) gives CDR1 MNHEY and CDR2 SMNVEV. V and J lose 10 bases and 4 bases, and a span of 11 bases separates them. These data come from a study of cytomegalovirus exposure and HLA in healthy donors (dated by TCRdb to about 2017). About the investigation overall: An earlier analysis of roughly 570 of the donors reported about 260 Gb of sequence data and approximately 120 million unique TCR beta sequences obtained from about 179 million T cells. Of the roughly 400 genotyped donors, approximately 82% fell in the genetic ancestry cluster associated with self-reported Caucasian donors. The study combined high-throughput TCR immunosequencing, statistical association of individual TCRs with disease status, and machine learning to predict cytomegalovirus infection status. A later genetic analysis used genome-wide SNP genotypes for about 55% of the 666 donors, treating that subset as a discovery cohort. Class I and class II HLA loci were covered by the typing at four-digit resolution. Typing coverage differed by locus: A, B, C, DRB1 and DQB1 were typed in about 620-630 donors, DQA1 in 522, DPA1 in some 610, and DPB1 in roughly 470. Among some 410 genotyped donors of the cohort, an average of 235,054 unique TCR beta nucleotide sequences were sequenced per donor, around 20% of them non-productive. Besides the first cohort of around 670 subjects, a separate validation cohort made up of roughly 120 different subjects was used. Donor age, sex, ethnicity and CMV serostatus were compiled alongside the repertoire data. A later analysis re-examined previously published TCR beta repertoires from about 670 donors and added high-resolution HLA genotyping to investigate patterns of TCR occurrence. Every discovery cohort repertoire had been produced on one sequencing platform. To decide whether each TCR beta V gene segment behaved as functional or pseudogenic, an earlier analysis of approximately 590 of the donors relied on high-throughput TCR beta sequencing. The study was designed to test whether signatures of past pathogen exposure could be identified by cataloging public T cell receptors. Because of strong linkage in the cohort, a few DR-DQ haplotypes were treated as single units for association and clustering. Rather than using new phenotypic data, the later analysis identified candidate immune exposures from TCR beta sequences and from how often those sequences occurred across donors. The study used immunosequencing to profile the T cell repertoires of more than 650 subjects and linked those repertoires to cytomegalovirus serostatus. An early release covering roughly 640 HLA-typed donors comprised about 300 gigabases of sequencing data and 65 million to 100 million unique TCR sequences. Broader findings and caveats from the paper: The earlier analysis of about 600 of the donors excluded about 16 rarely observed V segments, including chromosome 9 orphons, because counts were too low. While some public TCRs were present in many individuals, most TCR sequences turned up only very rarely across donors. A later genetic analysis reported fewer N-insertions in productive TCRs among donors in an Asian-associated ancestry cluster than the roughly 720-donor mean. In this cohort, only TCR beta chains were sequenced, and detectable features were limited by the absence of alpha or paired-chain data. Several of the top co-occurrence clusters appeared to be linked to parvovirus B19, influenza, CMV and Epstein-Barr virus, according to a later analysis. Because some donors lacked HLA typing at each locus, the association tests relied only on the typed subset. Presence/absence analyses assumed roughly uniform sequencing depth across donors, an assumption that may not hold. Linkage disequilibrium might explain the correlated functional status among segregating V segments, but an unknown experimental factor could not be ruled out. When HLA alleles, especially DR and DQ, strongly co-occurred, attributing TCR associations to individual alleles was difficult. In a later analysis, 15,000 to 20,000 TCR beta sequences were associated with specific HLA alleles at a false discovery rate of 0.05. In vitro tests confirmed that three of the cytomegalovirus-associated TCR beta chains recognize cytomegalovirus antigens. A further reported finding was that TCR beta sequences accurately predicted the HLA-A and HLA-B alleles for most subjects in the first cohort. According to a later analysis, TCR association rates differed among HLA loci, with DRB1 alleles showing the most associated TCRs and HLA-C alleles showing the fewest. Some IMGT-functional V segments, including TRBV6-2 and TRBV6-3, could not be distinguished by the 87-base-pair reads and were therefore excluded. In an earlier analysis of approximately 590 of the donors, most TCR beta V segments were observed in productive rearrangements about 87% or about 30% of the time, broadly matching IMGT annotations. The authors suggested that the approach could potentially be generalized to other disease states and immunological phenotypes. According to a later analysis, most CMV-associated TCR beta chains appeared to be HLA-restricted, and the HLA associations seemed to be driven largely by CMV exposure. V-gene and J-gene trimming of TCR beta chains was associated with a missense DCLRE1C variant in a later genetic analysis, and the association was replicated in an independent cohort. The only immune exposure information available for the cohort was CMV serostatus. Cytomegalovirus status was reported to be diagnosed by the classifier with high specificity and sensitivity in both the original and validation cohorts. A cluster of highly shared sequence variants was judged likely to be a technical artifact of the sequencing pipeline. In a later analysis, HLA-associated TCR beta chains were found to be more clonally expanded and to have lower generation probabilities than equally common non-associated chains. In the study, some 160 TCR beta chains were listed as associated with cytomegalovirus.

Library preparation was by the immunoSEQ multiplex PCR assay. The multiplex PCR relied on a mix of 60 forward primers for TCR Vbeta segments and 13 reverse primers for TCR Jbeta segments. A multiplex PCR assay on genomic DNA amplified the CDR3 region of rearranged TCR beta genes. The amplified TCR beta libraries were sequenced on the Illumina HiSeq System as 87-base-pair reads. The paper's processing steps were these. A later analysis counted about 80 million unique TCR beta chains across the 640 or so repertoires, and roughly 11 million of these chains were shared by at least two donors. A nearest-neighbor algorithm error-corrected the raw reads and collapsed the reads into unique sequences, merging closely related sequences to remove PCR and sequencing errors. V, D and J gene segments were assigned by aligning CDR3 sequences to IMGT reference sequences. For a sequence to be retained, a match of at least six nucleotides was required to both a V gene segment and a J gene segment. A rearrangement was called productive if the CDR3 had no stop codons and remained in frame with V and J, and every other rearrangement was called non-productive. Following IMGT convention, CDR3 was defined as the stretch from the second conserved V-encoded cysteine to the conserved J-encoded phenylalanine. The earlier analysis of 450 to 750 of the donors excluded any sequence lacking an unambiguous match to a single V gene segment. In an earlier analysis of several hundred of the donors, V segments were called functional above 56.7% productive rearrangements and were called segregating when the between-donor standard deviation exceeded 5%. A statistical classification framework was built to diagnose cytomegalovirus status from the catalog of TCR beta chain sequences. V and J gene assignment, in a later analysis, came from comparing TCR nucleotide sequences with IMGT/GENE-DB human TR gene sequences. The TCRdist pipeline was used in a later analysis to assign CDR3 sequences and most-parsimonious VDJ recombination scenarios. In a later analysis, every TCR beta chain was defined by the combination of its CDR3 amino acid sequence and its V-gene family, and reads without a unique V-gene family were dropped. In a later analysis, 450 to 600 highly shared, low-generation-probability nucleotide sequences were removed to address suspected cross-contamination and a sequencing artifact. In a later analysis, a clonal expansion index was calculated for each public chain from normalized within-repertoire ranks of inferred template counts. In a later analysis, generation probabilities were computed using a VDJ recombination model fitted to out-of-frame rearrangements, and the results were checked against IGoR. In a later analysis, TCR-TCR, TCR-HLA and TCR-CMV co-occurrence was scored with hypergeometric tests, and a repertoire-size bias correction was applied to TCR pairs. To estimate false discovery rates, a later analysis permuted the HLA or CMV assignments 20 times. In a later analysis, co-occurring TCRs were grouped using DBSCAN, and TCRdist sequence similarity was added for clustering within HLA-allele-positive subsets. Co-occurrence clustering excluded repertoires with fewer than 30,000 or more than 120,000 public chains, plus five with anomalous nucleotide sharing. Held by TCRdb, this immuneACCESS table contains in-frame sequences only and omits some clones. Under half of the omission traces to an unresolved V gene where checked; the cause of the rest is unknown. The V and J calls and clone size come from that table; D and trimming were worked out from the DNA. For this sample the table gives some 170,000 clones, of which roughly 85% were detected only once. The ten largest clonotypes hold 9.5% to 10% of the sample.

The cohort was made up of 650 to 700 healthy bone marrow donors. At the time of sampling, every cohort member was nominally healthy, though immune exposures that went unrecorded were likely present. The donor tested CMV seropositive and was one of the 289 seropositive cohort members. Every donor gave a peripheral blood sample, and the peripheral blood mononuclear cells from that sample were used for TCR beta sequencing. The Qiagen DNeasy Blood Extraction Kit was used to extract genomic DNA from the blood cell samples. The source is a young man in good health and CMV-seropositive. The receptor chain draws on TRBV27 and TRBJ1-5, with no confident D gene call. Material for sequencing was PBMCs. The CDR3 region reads CATSRSNQPQHF. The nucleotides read TGTGCCACCTCCAGAAGTAATCAGCCCCAGCATTTT.